This TCR beta chain derives from a study of T cell repertoires in ileal Crohn's disease. Background on the study: Median disease duration was nearly eight years; 35% to 45% smoked at surgery.

Study results and limitations: Compared with CD4 T cells, sorted CD8 cells carried more expanded clones. All patients with clonality above 26.8% had endoscopic recurrence.

As to time point: proximal margin of the surgical specimen (macroscopically non-inflamed). Here immunoSEQ multiplex PCR was the method, and the copy in TCRdb shows in-frame clones only, minus some. The data hold roughly 5,200 clones, with 80% to 90% observed a single time. This clone has a single count. Its target is unknown. The CDR3 sequence is 17 residues long. The ends were cut back, 5 bases at V and 8 bases at J, with 25 bases in the middle. Per germline, CDR1 LNHDA and CDR2 SQIVND (reference sequence). The sequenced material came from ileal tissue. The V call is TRBV19, the J call TRBJ2-1; D is possibly TRBD2 (7 bases). The sequence was obtained from an adult with Crohn's disease. The CDR3 DNA sequence: TGTGCCAGTAGTGGTGGGAGGGCCGGGGGCCTCAGTGATGAGCAGTTCTTC. Protein: CASSGGRAGGLSDEQFF.